Presented here are 18 T cell receptor beta chains from one specimen sequenced in a study of blood T cell repertoires in COVID-19. Using immunoSEQ multiplex PCR, the repertoire was profiled, and TCRdb retains in-frame clones only, with some absent. Here the sample spans under 250,000 clones, about nine tenths being singletons. Sequencing was done on a sample of peripheral blood. The receptor set was obtained from a woman in her twenties or thirties with COVID-19, enrolled during active disease.

This chain joins TRBV28 and TRBJ2-1, with 8 bases matching TRBD2. Germline V gene data show CDR1 as MDHEN and CDR2 as SYDVKM. The CDR3 totals 15 residues. V dropped 6 bases and J dropped 7; count of bases not matched to a gene: 11. In DNA form, the CDR3 reads TGTGCCAGCAGCATTGGACTAGCTGAAGGGAATGAGCAGTTCTTC. Protein sequence: CASSIGLAEGNEQFF.

The chain couples TRBV7-9 to TRBJ1-1; 9 bases match TRBD1. Germline V CDR1 and CDR2: SEHNR, FQNEAQ (reference sequence). CDR3 length: 15 residues. V trimming: 3 bases; J trimming: 1 base; junction bases outside the gene matches: 3. CDR3 DNA sequence: TGTGCCAGCAGCTTGGGACAGGGTGCGAACACTGAAGCTTTCTTT. This translates into CASSLGQGANTEAFF.

This clone was seen only once. The chain employs TRBV9 and TRBJ1-6; TRBD1 is a possible D gene (5 bases). CDR1 is SGDLS and CDR2 is YYNGEE in the germline V gene. The CDR3 consists of 16 residues. Trimming took 3 bases from V and 4 from J, leaving 14 bases between them. CDR3 amino acids: CASSGTGAFYNSPLHF. The CDR3 DNA follows: TGTGCCAGCAGCGGTACAGGCGCCTTTTATAATTCACCCCTCCACTTT.

The rearrangement joins TRBV30 to TRBJ2-1; 8 bases are a match to TRBD2. The ends lost 0 bases at V and 14 bases at J; junction bases unmatched: 3. The CDR3 contains 11 residues. Germline V gene sequence: CDR1 GTSNPN, CDR2 SVGIG (reference sequence). The CDR3 sequence is CAWSVGLGKFF. The CDR3 DNA follows: TGTGCCTGGAGTGTGGGACTAGGAAAGTTCTTC.

This clone was seen only once. The rearrangement uses TRBV18 and TRBJ2-1; unclear D gene. The germline V and J ends were trimmed by 0 bases and 5 bases, with 5 bases remaining between them. The CDR3 contains 13 residues. Germline V gene lookup returns CDR1 KGHSH and CDR2 LQKENI. The chain's CDR3 is CASSPPANNEQFF. CDR3 DNA sequence: TGTGCCAGCTCACCACCAGCGAACAATGAGCAGTTCTTC. Drawing the rest from reference TRBV18 and TRBJ2-1, the complete variable domain is NAGVMQNPRHLVRRRGQEARLRCSPMKGHSHVYWYRQLPEEGLKFMVYLQKENIIDESGMPKERFSAEFPKEGPSILRIQQVVRGDSAAYFCASSPPANNEQFFGPGTRLTVL.

A single count supports this clone. The chain employs TRBV9 and TRBJ2-1; 9 bases map to TRBD2. The germline CDR1 and CDR2 sequences are SGDLS and YYNGEE. With V trimmed by 6 bases and J by 0 bases, 7 bases remained unmatched. The CDR3 has 16 residues. CDR3: CASTLTSGTSYNEQFF. The CDR3 nucleotides read TGTGCCAGCACCTTGACTAGCGGAACCTCCTACAATGAGCAGTTCTTC.

J is TRBJ2-3 and V is TRBV27, with 8 bases lining up with TRBD1. The CDR3 extends over 18 amino acids. CDR1 is MNHEY, CDR2 SMNVEV, per germline (reference sequence). V trimming: 2 bases; J trimming: 0 bases; junction bases outside the gene matches: 10. The CDR3 loop reads CASSLRGTGGWSTDTQYF. CDR3 in DNA: TGTGCCAGCAGTTTACGCGGGACAGGAGGGTGGAGCACAGATACGCAGTATTTT.

The rearrangement links TRBV7-2 to TRBJ2-1, with D possibly matching TRBD2 (6 bases). CDR1 is SGHTA, CDR2 FQGNSA, per germline. V lost 6 bases and J 7 bases, leaving 22 bases between the germline ends. This CDR3 region has 16 residues. The CDR3 loop is CASRLILAPPRNEQFF. The CDR3 DNA reads TGTGCCAGCAGACTAATACTAGCCCCGCCGAGGAATGAGCAGTTCTTC.

The rearrangement uses TRBV4-1 and TRBJ2-7; TRBD1 might be the D (6 bases). Germline assignment: CDR1 MGHRA and CDR2 YSYEKL. V shed 1 base and J shed 5 bases, with 12 bases lying between them. This CDR3 contains 14 residues. Here the CDR3 DNA reads TGCGCCAGCAGCCAAGTCGGCAGGGGCAACGAGCAGTACGTC. This encodes CASSQVGRGNEQYV.

The chain combines TRBV27 with TRBJ1-2; D call uncertain. Trimming took off 5 bases at V and 4 bases at J, with 11 bases between the two ends. This CDR3 is 13 amino acids long. Germline V gene data show CDR1 as MNHEY and CDR2 as SMNVEV (reference sequence). CDR3 sequence (DNA): TGTGCCAGCAGTCGCGGTGTAACCTATGGCTACACCTTC. Translating it yields CASSRGVTYGYTF.

The J gene is TRBJ2-3, the V gene TRBV9; D might be TRBD2 (6 bases). This CDR3 has 15 amino acids. Trimming removed 0 bases at V and 0 bases at J, with 8 bases between. Per germline, CDR1 SGDLS and CDR2 YYNGEE. The DNA for the CDR3 is TGTGCCAGCAGCGTAGGCGGGGCTAGCACAGATACGCAGTATTTT. Translated, it gives CASSVGGASTDTQYF.

This chain links TRBV30 with TRBJ1-4, with a tentative D call TRBD1 (5 bases). V shed 0 bases and J shed 12 bases, with 8 bases lying between them. The germline V gene encodes CDR1 GTSNPN and CDR2 SVGIG (reference sequence). The CDR3 is made up of 11 amino acids. The CDR3 here is CAWSVQAELFF. The DNA of the CDR3 is TGTGCCTGGAGTGTACAGGCGGAACTGTTTTTT.

J is TRBJ2-2 and V is TRBV7-9; perhaps TRBD1 as D (5 bases). With 4 bases removed from V and 2 bases from J, the gap between germline ends came to 17 bases. The CDR3 covers 17 residues. Germline V gives CDR1 SEHNR, CDR2 FQNEAQ (reference sequence). The CDR3, as DNA: TGTGCCAGCAGCTCCCCCCGCGGCAGGGAAAACACCGGGGAGCTGTTTTTT. It translates to CASSSPRGRENTGELFF.

The chain joins TRBV7-9 to TRBJ1-4; TRBD1 aligns across 9 bases. The V gene end was trimmed by 5 bases and the J gene end by 0 bases; junction bases not matched to a gene: 10. The CDR3 has 18 amino acids. The germline CDR1 and CDR2 sequences are SEHNR and FQNEAQ (reference sequence). The CDR3 reads CASSRTGEWGPTNEKLFF. The CDR3 DNA reads TGTGCCAGCAGCCGGACAGGGGAATGGGGGCCAACTAATGAAAAACTGTTTTTT.

This chain links TRBV28 with TRBJ1-3, with D possibly TRBD1 on 5 matching bases. Germline CDR1 MDHEN, CDR2 SYDVKM. The V end lost 6 bases, the J end lost 2 bases, and 11 bases lay between the germline ends. The CDR3 contains 14 residues. The CDR3: CASSILGPGNTIYF. The CDR3 bases are TGTGCCAGCAGCATCTTGGGGCCTGGAAACACCATATATTTT.

The chain has TRBV5-6 and TRBJ2-4; 8 nucleotides match TRBD1. Per germline, CDR1 SGHDT and CDR2 YYEEEE. V shed 0 bases, J shed 5 bases, and the junction held 10 bases outside the gene matches. This CDR3 is built from 17 residues. For the CDR3, the DNA is TGTGCCAGCAGCTTGGTGGGGGCTCCGGGACAGGAAAACATTCAGTACTTC. Translated, it gives CASSLVGAPGQENIQYF.

This clone has a handful of counts. The genes are TRBV19 and TRBJ2-1, with 7 bases fitting TRBD1. The V gene's germline CDR1 is LNHDA and CDR2 SQIVND (reference sequence). Trimming at V came to 8 bases and at J to 5 bases, leaving 9 bases not matched to a gene. This CDR3 is built from 14 residues. The CDR3 nucleotides are TGTGCCAGTGGATACGACAGGGCCAACAATGAGCAGTTCTTC. This translates into CASGYDRANNEQFF.

The V and J genes are TRBV10-3 and TRBJ2-3; 10 bases fit TRBD2. CDR1 ENHRY and CDR2 SYGVKD come from the germline V gene. This CDR3 region has 15 residues. J gave up 1 base and V 4 bases, and 2 bases lay outside the gene matches. For the CDR3, the DNA is TGTGCCATCAGTGGAGCGGGGGGGGGCACAGATACGCAGTATTTT. Translated, it gives CAISGAGGGTDTQYF.